This entry lists 10 T cell receptor beta chains sequenced from one sample in a study of T cells after yellow fever vaccination. One entry per CDR3 protein results from TCRdb running MiXCR on the 5' RACE reads. Here the sample spans 75,000 to 100,000 distinct CDR3 sequences, almost 9% being singletons. The sequencing here drew on CD8+ T cells not binding an NS4B(214-222) dextramer, sorted from PBMCs, taken roughly 15 days after the first yellow fever vaccination. Source of these receptors: a man aged 18 to 29 who received the YFV17D yellow fever vaccine.

The chain combines TRBV4-1 with TRBJ1-5; 10 bases are shared with TRBD1. V gave up 2 bases and J gave up 5 bases; unmatched junction bases: 15. This CDR3 is 19 amino acids long. Germline values: CDR1 MGHRA, CDR2 YSYEKL. The CDR3 region is CASSQITGTGVIIDQPQHF. In nucleotides, the CDR3 is TGCGCCAGCAGCCAAATTACCGGGACAGGGGTGATAATAGATCAGCCCCAGCATTTT.

In its sample, this clonotype was seen many times. V gene TRBV19 combines with J gene TRBJ2-5; D is perhaps TRBD1 or TRBD2 (5 bases each). The CDR3 has 15 residues. The V gene's germline CDR1 is LNHDA and CDR2 SQIVND (reference sequence). V shed 3 bases and J shed 2 bases, with 13 bases lying between them. Here the CDR3 DNA reads TGTGCCAGTAGTATCCACGGGACGGGTCAAGAGACCCAGTACTTC. Amino acids: CASSIHGTGQETQYF. Variable domain in full (rest from reference TRBV19 and TRBJ2-5): DGGITQSPKYLFRKEGQNVTLSCEQNLNHDAMYWYRQDPGQGLRLIYYSQIVNDFQKGDIAEGYSVSREKKESFPLTVTSAQKNPTAFYLCASSIHGTGQETQYFGPGTRLLVL.

V is TRBV4-2 and J is TRBJ1-2; D is uncertain. This CDR3 is 14 amino acids long. V lost 3 bases and J lost 4, with 12 bases in between. Germline CDR1 and CDR2: LGHNA and YNFKEQ. This CDR3 reads CASSQVDVSYGYTF. The CDR3 bases are TGTGCCAGCAGCCAGGTAGACGTCAGCTATGGCTACACCTTC.

The chain combines TRBV9 with TRBJ1-6, with 8 bases matching TRBD1. Germline CDR1 is SGDLS and CDR2 is YYNGEE. The CDR3 consists of 14 residues. The V segment lost 3 bases and the J segment 8 bases; nucleotides outside the gene matches: 4. Written as DNA, the CDR3 is TGTGCCAGCAGCGCGGGACAGGAAGATTCACCCCTCCACTTT. Its translation: CASSAGQEDSPLHF.

The CDR3: CASSPGTAPNEKLFF. CDR3 nucleotide sequence: TGTGCCAGTAGTCCCGGGACAGCCCCTAATGAAAAACTGTTTTTT. This rearrangement joins TRBV19 to TRBJ1-4; 7 positions match TRBD1. The CDR3 has 15 residues. V was clipped by 5 bases and J by 3 bases; unmatched bases: 6. Germline CDR1 is LNHDA and CDR2 is SQIVND (reference sequence).

The chain is built from TRBV27 and TRBJ1-1; D is unresolved. Trimming stripped 10 bases from V and 6 bases from J, with 15 bases between. The CDR3 covers 12 residues. CDR1 and CDR2 from the germline V gene are MNHEY and SMNVEV (reference sequence). CDR3 coding DNA: TGTGCCACGGGCCCCGTTTGGGCTGAAGCTTTCTTT. This encodes CATGPVWAEAFF.

To note about this clonotype: An end of the junction does not agree with germline; a read error may underlie this. V is TRBV7-9 and J is TRBJ1-1; D may be TRBD1 (5 bases). The germline gives CDR1 SEHNR, CDR2 FQNEAQ (reference sequence). The CDR3 length is 13 residues. The CDR3 is CASSFADELPGLF. The CDR3 DNA is TGTGCCAGCAGCTTCGCCGATGAATTACCGGGACTCTTT. Combining the CDR3 with reference TRBV7-9 and TRBJ1-1 gives the whole variable domain DTGVSQNPRHKITKRGQNVTFRCDPISEHNRLYWYRQTLGQGPEFLTYFQNEAQLEKSRLLSDRFSAERPKGSFSTLEIQRTEQGDSAMYLCASSFADELPGLFGQGTRLTVV.

This clonotype appeared a few times. V usage is TRBV5-1 and J usage is TRBJ1-2; D remains ambiguous. V gave up 0 bases and J gave up 5 bases, with 8 bases separating them. There are 13 residues in the CDR3. CDR1 is SGHRS, CDR2 YFSETQ, per germline. The CDR3 loop is CASSLVQTYGYTF. CDR3 nucleotides: TGCGCCAGCAGCTTGGTCCAGACTTATGGCTACACCTTC.

This clonotype appeared a few times. The V gene is TRBV27, the J gene TRBJ2-7, with D unresolved. V was cut by 3 bases and J by 0 bases, with 9 bases left in between. The CDR3 is made up of 14 amino acids. CDR1 and CDR2 from the germline V gene are MNHEY and SMNVEV (reference sequence). The CDR3 nucleotides are TGTGCCAGCAGTTTCTCAGCGAGCTCCTACGAGCAGTACTTC. Residues: CASSFSASSYEQYF.

This clonotype was seen only a few times. This chain joins TRBV6-1 and TRBJ2-7; 9 positions agree with TRBD2. The CDR3 has 16 amino acids. V lost 5 bases and J lost 2; bases outside the gene matches: 10. Germline values: CDR1 MNHNS, CDR2 SASEGT. For the CDR3, the DNA is TGTGCCAGCAGTCCTGGGGCCAGCGGGGGGACCTACGAGCAGTACTTC. Protein: CASSPGASGGTYEQYF.